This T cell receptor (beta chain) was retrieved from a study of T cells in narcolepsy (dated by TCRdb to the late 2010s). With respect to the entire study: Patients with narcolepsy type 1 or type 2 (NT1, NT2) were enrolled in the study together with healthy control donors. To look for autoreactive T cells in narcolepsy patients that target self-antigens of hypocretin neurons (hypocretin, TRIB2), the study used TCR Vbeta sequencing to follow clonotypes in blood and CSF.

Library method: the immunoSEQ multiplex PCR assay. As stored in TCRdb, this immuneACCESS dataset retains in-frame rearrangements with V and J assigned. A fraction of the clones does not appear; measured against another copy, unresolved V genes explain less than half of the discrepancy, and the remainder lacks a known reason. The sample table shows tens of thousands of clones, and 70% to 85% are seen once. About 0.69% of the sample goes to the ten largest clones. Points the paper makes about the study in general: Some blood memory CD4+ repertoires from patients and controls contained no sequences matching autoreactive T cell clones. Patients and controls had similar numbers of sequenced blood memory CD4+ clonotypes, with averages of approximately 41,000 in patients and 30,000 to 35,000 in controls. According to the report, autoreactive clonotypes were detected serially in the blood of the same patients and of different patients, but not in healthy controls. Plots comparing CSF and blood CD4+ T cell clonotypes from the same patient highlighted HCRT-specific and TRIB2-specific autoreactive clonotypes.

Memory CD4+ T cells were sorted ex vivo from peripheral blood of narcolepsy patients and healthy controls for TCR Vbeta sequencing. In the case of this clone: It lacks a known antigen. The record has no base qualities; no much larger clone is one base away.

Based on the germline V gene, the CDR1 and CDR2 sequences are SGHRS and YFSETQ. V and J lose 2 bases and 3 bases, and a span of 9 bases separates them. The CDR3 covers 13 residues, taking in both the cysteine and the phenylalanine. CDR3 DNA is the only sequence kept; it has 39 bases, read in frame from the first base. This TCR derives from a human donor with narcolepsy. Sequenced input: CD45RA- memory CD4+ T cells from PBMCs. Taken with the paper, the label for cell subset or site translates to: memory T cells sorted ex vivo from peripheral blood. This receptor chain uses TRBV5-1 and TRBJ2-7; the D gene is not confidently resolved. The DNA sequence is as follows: TGCGCCAGCAGCTTAGGACCATTCTACGAGCAGTACTTC. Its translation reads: CASSLGPFYEQYF.